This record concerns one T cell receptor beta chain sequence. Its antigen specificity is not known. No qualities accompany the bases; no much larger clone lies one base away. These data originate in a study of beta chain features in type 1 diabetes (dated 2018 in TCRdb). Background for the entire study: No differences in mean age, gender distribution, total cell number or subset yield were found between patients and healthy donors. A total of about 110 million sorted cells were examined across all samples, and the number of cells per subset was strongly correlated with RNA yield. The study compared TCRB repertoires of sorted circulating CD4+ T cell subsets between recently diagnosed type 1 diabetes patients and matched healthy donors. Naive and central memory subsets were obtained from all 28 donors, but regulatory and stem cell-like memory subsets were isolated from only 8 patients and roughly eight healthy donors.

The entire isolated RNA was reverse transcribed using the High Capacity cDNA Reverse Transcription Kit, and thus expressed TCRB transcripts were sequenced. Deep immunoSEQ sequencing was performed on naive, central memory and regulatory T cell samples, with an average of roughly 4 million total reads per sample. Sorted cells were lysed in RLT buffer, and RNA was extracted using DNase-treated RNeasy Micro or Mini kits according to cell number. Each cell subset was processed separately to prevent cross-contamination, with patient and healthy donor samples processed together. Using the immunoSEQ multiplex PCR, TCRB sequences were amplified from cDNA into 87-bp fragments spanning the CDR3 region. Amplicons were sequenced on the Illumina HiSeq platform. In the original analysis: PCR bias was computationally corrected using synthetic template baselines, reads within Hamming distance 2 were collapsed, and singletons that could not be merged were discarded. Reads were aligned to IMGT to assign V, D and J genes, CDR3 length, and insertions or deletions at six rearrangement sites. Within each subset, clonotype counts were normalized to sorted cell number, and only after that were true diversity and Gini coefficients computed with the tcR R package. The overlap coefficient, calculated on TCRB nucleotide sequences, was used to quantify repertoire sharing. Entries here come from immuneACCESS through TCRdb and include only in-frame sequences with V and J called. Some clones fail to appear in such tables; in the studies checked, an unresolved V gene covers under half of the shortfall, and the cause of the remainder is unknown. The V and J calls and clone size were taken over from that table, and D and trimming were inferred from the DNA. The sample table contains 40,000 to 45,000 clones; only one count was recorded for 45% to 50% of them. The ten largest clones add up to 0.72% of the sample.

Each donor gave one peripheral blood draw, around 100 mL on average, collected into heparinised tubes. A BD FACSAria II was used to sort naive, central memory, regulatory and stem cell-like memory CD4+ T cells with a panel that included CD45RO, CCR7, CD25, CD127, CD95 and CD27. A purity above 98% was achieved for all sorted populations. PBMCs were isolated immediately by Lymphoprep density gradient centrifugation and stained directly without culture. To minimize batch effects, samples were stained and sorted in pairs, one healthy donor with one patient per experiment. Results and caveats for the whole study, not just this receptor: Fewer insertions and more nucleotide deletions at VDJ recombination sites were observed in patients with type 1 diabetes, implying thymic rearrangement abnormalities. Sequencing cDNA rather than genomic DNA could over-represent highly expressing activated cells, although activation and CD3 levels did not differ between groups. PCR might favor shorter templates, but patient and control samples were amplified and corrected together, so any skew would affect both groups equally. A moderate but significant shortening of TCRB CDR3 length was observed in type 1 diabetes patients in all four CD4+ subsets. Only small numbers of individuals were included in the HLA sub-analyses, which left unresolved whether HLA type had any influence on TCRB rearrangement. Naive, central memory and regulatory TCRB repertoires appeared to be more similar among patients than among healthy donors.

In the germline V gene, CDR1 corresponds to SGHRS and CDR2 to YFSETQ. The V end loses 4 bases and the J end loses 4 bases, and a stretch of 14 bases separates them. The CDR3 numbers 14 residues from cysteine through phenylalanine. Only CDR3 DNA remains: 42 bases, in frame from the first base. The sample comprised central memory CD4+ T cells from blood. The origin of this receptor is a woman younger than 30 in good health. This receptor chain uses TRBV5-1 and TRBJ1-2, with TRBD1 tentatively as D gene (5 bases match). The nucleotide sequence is TGCGCCAGCAGCGACAGTCAACACATCTATGGCTACACCTTC. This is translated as CASSDSQHIYGYTF.